This T cell receptor (beta chain) was sequenced for a study of molecular identifiers for immune sequencing clone quantification. Overall study context: Within a replicate experiment, RNA obtained from either approximately 20,000 or 100,000 naive CD8 cells was divided into five aliquots, and four of those aliquots were then sequenced.

CDR1 is SGHTA, CDR2 FQGNSA, per germline. The CDR3 totals 20 residues. The junction had 16 bases not matched to a gene; V was cut back by 4 bases and J by 2 bases. It was from approximately 22,000 to 940,000 sorted cells, with 10%, 30% or 50% RNA, that naive CD8 libraries came. Bulk TCR libraries used previously described methods and listed TCR primers. A single record per CDR3 protein comes from TCRdb applying MiXCR to the PCR reads. The table records about 640,000 distinct CDR3 sequences, about 20% of them present only once. Sequenced sample: naive CD8+ T cells from blood, with Jurkat cell RNA spiked in. Subset denoted: FACS-sorted CD8+CD4-CCR7+CD45RA+ naive T cells. This chain joins TRBV7-2 and TRBJ2-2, with TRBD2 matching 10 bases. This sequence was found in a human donor in good health. Some libraries in this study had Jurkat cell RNA spiked in. This chain's CDR3 is CASSSLLAGDPIANTGELFF. In DNA form, the CDR3 reads TGTGCCAGCAGCTCATTGCTAGCGGGGGACCCTATAGCTAACACCGGGGAGCTGTTTTTT.